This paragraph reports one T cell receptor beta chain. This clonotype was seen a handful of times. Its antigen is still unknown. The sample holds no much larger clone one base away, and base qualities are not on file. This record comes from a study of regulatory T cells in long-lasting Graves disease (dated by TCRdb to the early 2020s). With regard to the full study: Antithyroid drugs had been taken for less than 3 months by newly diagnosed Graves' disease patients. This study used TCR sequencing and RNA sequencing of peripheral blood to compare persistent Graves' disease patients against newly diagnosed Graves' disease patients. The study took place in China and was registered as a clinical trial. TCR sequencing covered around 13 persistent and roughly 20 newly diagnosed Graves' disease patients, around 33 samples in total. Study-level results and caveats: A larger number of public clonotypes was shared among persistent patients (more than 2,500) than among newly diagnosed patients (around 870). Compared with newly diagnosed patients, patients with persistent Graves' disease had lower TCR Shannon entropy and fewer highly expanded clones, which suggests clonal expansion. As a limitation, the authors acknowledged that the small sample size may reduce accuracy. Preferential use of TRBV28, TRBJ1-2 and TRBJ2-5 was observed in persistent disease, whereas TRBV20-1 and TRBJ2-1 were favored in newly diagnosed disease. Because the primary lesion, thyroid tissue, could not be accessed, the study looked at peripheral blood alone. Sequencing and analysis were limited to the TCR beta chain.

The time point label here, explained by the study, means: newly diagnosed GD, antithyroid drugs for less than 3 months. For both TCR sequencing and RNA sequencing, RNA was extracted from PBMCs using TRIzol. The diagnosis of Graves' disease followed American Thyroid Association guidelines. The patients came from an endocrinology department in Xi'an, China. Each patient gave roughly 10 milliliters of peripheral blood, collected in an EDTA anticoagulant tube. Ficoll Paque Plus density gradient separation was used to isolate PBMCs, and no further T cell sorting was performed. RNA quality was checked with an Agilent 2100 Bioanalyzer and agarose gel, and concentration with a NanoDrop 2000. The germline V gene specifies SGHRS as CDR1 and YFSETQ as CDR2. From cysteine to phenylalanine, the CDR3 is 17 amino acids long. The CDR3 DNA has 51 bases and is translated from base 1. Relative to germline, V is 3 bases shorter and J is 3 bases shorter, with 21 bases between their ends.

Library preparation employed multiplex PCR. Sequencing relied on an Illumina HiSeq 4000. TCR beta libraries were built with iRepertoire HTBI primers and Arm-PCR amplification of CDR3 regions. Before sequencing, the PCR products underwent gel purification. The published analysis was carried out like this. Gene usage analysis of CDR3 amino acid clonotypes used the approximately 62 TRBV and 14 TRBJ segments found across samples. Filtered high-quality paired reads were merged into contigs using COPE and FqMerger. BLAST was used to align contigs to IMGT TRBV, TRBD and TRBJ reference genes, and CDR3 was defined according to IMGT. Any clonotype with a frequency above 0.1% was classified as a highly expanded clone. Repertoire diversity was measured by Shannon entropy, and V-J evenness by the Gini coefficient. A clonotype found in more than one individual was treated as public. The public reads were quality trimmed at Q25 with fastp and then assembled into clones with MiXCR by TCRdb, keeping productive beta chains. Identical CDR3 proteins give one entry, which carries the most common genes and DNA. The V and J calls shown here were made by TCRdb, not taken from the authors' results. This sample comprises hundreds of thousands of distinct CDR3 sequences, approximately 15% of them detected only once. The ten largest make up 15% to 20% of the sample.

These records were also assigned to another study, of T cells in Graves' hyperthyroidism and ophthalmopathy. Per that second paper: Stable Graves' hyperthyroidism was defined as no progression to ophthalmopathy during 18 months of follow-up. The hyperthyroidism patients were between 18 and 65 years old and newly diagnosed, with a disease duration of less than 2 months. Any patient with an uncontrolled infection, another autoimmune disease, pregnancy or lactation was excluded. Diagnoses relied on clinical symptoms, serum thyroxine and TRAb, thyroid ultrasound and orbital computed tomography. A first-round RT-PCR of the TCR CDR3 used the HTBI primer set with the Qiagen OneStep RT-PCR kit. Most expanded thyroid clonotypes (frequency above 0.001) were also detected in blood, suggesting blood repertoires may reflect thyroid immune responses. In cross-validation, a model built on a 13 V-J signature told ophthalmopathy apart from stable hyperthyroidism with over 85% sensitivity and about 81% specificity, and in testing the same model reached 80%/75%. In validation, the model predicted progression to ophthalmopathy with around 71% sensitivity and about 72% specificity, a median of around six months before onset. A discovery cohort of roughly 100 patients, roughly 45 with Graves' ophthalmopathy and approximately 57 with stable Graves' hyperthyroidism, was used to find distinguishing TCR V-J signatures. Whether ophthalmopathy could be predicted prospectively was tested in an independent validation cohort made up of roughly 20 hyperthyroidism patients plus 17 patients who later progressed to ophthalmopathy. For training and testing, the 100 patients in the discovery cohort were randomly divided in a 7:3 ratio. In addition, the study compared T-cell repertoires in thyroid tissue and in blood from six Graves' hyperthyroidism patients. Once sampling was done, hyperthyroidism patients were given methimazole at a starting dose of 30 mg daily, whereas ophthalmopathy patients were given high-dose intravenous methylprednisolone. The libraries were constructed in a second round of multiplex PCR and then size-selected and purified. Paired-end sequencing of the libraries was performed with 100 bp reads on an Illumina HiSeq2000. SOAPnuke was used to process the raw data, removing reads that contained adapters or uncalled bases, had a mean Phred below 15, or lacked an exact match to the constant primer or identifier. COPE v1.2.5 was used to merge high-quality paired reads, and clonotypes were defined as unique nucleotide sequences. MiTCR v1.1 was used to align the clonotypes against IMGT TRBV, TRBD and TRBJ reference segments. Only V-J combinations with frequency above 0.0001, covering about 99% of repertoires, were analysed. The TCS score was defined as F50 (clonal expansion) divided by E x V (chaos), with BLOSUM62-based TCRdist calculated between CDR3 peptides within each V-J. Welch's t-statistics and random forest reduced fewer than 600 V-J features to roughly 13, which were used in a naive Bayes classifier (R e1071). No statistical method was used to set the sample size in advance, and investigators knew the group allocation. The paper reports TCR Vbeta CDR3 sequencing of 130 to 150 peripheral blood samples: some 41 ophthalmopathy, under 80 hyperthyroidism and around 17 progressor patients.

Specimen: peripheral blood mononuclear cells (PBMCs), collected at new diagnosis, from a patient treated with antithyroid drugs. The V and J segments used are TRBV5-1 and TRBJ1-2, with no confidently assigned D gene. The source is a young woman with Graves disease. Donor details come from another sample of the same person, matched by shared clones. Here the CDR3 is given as CASSYQPRDTKHYGYTF. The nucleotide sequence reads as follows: TGCGCCAGCAGCTACCAACCACGCGACACCAAGCACTATGGCTACACCTTC. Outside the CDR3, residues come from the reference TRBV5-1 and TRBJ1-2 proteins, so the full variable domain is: KAGVTQTPRYLIKTRGQQVTLSCSPISGHRSVSWYQQTPGQGLQFLFEYFSETQRNKGNFPGRFSGRQFSNSRSEMNVSTLELGDSALYLCASSYQPRDTKHYGYTFGSGTRLTVV.